This T cell receptor (beta chain) was captured by sequencing in a study of T cells in Graves' hyperthyroidism and ophthalmopathy. Study-wide results and limits: The model anticipated ophthalmopathy a median approximately 6.7 months pre-onset.

RNA transcripts provided the source from which TCR beta CDR3 regions were amplified. Carried out on the TCR CDR3, a first-round RT-PCR used the HTBI primer set. TCRdb called the multiplex PCR reads again in MiXCR, with one record for every CDR3 protein. The sample carries more than 450,000 distinct CDR3 sequences, about 14% recorded once. This CDR3 has 16 residues. V was shortened by 5 bases and J by 6 bases, with 20 bases between the two germline ends. CDR1 is MNHNS and CDR2 is SASEGT in the germline V gene. This clonotype was counted at least ten times. Its cognate antigen is unknown. This receptor was taken from a woman between 40 and 55 years old with Graves' hyperthyroidism. Sequences were obtained from blood. The rearrangement links TRBV6-1 to TRBJ1-5; D gene ambiguous. The CDR3 loop reads CASSSGGAKSVQPQHF. Written as DNA, the CDR3 is TGTGCCAGCAGTTCCGGAGGCGCGAAGAGCGTTCAGCCCCAGCATTTT.